This TCR beta chain was sequenced for a study of shared clonotypes between healthy human individuals. Produced via immunoSEQ multiplex PCR; TCRdb's table is partial and in-frame only. This table has around 500,000 clones, 65% to 80% appearing once. The table lists this clone with a few counts. Germline V lookup: CDR1 GTSNPN, CDR2 SVGIG (reference sequence). The V gene lost 0 bases and the J gene lost 1 base, with 9 bases spanning the gap. CDR3 length: 14 residues. The V gene is TRBV30, the J gene TRBJ1-1; D ambiguous. Material for sequencing was PBMCs. The TCR was taken from a woman between 35 and 50 years old in good health. Some clones in this sample may be carry-over from other donors' samples. Here the CDR3 DNA reads TGTGCCTGGAGTGTAGTAGTGGGGAACACTGAAGCTTTCTTT. It is translated as CAWSVVVGNTEAFF.